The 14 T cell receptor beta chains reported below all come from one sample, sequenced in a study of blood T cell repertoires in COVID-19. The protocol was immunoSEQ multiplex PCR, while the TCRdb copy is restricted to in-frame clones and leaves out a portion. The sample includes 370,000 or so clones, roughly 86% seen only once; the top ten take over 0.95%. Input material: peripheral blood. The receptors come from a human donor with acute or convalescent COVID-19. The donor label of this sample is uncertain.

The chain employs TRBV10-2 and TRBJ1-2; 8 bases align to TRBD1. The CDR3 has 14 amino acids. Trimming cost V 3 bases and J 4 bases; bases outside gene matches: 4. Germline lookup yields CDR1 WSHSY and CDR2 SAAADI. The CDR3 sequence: CASSEGQGGYGYTF. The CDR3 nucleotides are TGCGCCAGCAGTGAAGGACAGGGTGGCTATGGCTACACCTTC.

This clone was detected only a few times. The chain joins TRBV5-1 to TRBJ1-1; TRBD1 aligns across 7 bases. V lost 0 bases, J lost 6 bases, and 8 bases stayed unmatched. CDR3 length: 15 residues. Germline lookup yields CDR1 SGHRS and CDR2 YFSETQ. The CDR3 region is CASSLEGAVSAEAFF. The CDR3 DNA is TGCGCCAGCAGCTTGGAGGGGGCCGTATCCGCTGAAGCTTTCTTT.

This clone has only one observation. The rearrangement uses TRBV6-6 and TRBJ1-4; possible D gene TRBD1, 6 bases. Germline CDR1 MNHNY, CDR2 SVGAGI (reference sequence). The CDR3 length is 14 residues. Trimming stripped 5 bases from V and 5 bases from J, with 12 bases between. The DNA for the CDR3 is TGTGCCAGCAGTCAACAGGGCGGGAATGAAAAACTGTTTTTT. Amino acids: CASSQQGGNEKLFF.

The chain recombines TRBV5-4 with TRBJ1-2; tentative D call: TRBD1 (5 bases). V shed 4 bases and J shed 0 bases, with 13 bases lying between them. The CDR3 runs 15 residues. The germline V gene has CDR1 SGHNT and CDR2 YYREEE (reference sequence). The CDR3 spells CASSLGRGSNYGYTF. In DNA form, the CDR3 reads TGTGCCAGCAGCCTGGGAAGGGGATCTAACTATGGCTACACCTTC. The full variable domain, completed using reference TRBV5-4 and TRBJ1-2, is ETGVTQSPTHLIKTRGQQVTLRCSSQSGHNTVSWYQQALGQGPQFIFQYYREEENGRGNFPPRFSGLQFPNYSSELNVNALELDDSALYLCASSLGRGSNYGYTFGSGTRLTVV.

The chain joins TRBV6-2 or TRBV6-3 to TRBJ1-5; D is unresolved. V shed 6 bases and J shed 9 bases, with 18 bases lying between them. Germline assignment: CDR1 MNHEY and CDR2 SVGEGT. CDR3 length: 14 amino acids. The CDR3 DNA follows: TGTGCCAGCAGCAAGCCGGGGAGCCCGGGGCCCCAGCATTTT. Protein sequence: CASSKPGSPGPQHF.

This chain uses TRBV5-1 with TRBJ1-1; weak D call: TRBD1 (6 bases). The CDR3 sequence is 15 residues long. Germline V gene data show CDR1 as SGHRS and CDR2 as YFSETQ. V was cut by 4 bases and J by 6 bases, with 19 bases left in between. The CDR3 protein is CASSPTTGGGAEAFF. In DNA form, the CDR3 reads TGCGCCAGCAGCCCTACTACAGGAGGGGGGGCTGAAGCTTTCTTT.

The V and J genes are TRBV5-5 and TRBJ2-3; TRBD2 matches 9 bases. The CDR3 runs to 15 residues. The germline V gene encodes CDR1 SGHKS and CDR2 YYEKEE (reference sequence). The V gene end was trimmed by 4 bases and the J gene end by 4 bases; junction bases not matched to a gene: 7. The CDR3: CASSPGTSNADTQYF. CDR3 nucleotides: TGTGCCAGCAGCCCCGGGACTAGCAACGCAGATACGCAGTATTTT.

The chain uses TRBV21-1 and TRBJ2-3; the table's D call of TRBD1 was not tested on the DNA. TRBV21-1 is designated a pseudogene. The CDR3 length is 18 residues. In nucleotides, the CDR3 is TGTGCCAGCAGCGCGCGTATGACCCGGGACAGGGTCACAGATACGCAGTATTTT. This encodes CASSARMTRDRVTDTQYF.

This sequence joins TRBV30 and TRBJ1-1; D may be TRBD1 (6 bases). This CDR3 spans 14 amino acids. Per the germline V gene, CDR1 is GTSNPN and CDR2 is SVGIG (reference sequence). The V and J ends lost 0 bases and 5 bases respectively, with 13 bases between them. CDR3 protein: CAWSVRNRVTEAFF. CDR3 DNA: TGTGCCTGGAGTGTAAGGAACAGGGTGACTGAAGCTTTCTTT.

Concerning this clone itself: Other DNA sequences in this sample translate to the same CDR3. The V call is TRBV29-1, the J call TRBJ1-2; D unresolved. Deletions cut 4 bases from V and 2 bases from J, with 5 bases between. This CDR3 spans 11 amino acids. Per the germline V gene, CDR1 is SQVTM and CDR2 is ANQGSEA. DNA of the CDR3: TGCAGCGTTGGGCAGAACTATGGCTACACCTTC. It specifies CSVGQNYGYTF. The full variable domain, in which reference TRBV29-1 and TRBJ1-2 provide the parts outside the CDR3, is SAVISQKPSRDICQRGTSLTIQCQVDSQVTMMFWYRQQPGQSLTLIATANQGSEATYESGFVIDKFPISRPNLTFSTLTVSNMSPEDSSIYLCSVGQNYGYTFGSGTRLTVV.

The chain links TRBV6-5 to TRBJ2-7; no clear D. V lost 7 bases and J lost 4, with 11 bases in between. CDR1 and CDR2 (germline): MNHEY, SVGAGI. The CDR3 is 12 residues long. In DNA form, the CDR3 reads TGTGCCAGCACGCAGTTATCATACGAGCAGTACTTC. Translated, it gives CASTQLSYEQYF.

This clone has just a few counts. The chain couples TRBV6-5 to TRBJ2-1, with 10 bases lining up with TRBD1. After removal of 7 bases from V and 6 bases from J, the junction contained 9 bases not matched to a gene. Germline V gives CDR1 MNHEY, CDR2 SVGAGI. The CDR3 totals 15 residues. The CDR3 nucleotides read TGTGCCAGCAACCCCCCCGGGACAGGGGCCAATGAGCAGTTCTTC. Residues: CASNPPGTGANEQFF.

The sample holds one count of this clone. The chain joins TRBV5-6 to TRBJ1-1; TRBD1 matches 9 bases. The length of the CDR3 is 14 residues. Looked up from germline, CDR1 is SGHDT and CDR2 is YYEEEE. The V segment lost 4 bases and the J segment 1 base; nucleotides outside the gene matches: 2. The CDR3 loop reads CASSRDRANTEAFF. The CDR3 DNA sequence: TGTGCCAGCAGCAGGGACAGGGCGAACACTGAAGCTTTCTTT.

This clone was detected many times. The CDR3 DNA follows: TGTGCCAGCAGTTACTCTAGCGGGGGGGGCTCCTACGAGCAGTACTTC. Protein sequence: CASSYSSGGGSYEQYF. The chain links TRBV6-6 to TRBJ2-7, with 11 bases fitting TRBD2. Unmatched junction bases numbered 1, after V lost 0 bases and J lost 0 bases. The CDR3 covers 16 residues. Germline assignment: CDR1 MNHNY and CDR2 SVGAGI (reference sequence).